A single sample is the source of the 10 T cell receptor beta chains below, sequenced in a study of shared clonotypes between healthy human individuals. Sequencing used immunoSEQ multiplex PCR; TCRdb keeps in-frame clones, though not all of them. The sample shows a few million clones, approximately 95% of them seen only once. What was sequenced was naive CD4+ T cells from PBMCs. The subset here: CD45RA+ positively selected. All receptors come from a man between 18 and 29 years old in good health. Some clones in this sample may be carry-over from other donors' samples.

The CDR3 sequence: CAVRSGGLPGRSGANVLTF. In nucleotides, the CDR3 is TGTGCCGTAAGGTCAGGGGGACTACCCGGGAGGTCTGGGGCCAACGTCCTGACTTTC. The chain employs TRBV19 and TRBJ2-6; tentatively, D is TRBD1 or TRBD2 (7 bases each). CDR3 length equals 19 residues. CDR1 is LNHDA and CDR2 is SQIVND in the germline V gene (reference sequence). The V and J ends lost 11 bases and 1 base respectively, with 27 bases between them.

The chain employs TRBV7-2 and TRBJ2-2; D unresolved. V was shortened by 7 bases and J by 0 bases, with 21 bases between the two germline ends. Germline V CDR1 and CDR2: SGHTA, FQGNSA. The CDR3 has 18 amino acids. The CDR3 nucleotides read TGTGCCAGCACCAGAAGGGCCGGCCAATATTCGAACACCGGGGAGCTGTTTTTT. Its protein is CASTRRAGQYSNTGELFF.

This clone was seen only a few times. The chain carries TRBV19 and TRBJ1-5; weak D call: TRBD1 (5 bases). V shed 6 bases and J shed 9 bases, with 15 bases lying between them. This CDR3 comprises 13 residues. Germline values: CDR1 LNHDA, CDR2 SQIVND (reference sequence). CDR3 coding DNA: TGTGCCAGTAGCACAGGAGGGTATTGGCCCCAGCATTTT. This sequence encodes CASSTGGYWPQHF.

J is TRBJ2-7 and V is TRBV28, with 7 positions matching TRBD1. V shed 7 bases, J shed 1 base, and the junction held 7 bases outside the gene matches. CDR1 is MDHEN and CDR2 is SYDVKM in the germline V gene. The length of the CDR3 is 14 residues. This CDR3 reads CASMTPGGSYEQYF. The CDR3 DNA reads TGTGCCAGCATGACTCCAGGGGGATCCTACGAGCAGTACTTC. Filled out from reference TRBV28 and TRBJ2-7, the complete variable domain reads DVKVTQSSRYLVKRTGEKVFLECVQDMDHENMFWYRQDPGLGLRLIYFSYDVKMKEKGDIPEGYSVSREKKERFSLILESASTNQTSMYLCASMTPGGSYEQYFGPGTRLTVT.

On this clone itself: Other DNA variants within this sample encode the same CDR3. The chain's CDR3 is CASSLAGSEQYF. CDR3 bases: TGTGCCAGCAGTTTGGCCGGTTCCGAGCAGTACTTC. The chain joins TRBV28 to TRBJ2-7; D is unclear. Germline V gene sequence: CDR1 MDHEN, CDR2 SYDVKM. CDR3 length: 12 amino acids. V gave up 3 bases and J gave up 6 bases, with 9 bases separating them.

The chain joins TRBV27 to TRBJ2-5, with 10 nucleotides matching TRBD2. After removal of 3 bases from V and 1 base from J, the junction contained 11 bases not matched to a gene. This CDR3 is built from 18 residues. Germline assignment: CDR1 MNHEY and CDR2 SMNVEV (reference sequence). The CDR3 region has the DNA TGTGCCAGCAGTTTCCCCAGGACTACTAGCGGGATCCAAGAGACCCAGTACTTC. Residues: CASSFPRTTSGIQETQYF.

The gene calls are TRBV28 and TRBJ2-5; possible D gene TRBD1, 6 bases. Germline V gives CDR1 MDHEN, CDR2 SYDVKM. The CDR3 extends over 14 amino acids. V dropped 5 bases and J dropped 4 bases, with 14 bases sitting between them. In nucleotides, the CDR3 is TGTGCCAGCAGTGGACAGTCCTTCGGAGAGACCCAGTACTTC. Its translation: CASSGQSFGETQYF.

A remark on this clone: A much more abundant neighbour one base away suggests this may be a read error. This sample also contains other DNA sequences that code for the same CDR3. The V gene is TRBV5-1, the J gene TRBJ2-1; D is undetermined. Deletions cut 1 base from V and 1 base from J, with 6 bases between. This CDR3 has 14 residues. Germline CDR1 SGHRS, CDR2 YFSETQ. The CDR3 coding sequence is TGCGCCAGCAGCTTGAGGGTGTCCTACAATGAGCAGTTCTTC. Its translation is CASSLRVSYNEQFF.

CDR3 in amino acids: CASSPGDSGNTIYF. As DNA, the CDR3 is TGTGCCAGCAGCCCAGGGGACTCTGGAAACACCATATATTTT. The rearrangement uses TRBV9 and TRBJ1-3; D possibly corresponds to TRBD1 (6 bases). Germline V gene lookup returns CDR1 SGDLS and CDR2 YYNGEE. The V gene lost 4 bases and the J gene lost 0 bases, with 8 bases spanning the gap. This CDR3 has 14 amino acids.

CDR3 in amino acids: CASGRPGQGTYGYTF. CDR3 nucleotide sequence: TGTGCCAGCGGCAGACCGGGACAGGGTACCTATGGCTACACCTTC. The rearrangement links TRBV2 to TRBJ1-2; 9 bases map to TRBD1. This CDR3 comprises 15 residues. Trimming at V came to 8 bases and at J to 4 bases, leaving 11 bases not matched to a gene. Germline V CDR1 and CDR2: SNHLY, FYNNEI.